This record concerns one T cell receptor beta chain sequence. Produced via immunoSEQ multiplex PCR; TCRdb's table is partial and in-frame only. This sample has tens of thousands of clones; 79% occur once, and the top ten carry 2% to 2.5%. The sample belongs to a study of OX40 agonist ivuxolimab in advanced cancers. The CDR3 is 16 residues long. Germline V gene lookup returns CDR1 SGHVS and CDR2 FQNEAQ. Trimming shortened V by 5 bases and J by 6 bases, and 21 bases separated the two germline ends. Sequences were derived from CD4+ or CD8+ T cells sorted from blood, sampled in a trial of the OX40 agonist ivuxolimab. This receptor was identified in an adult with an advanced solid tumor such as melanoma, head and neck, liver or kidney cancer. J is TRBJ2-3 and V is TRBV7-8; D remains unclear. As DNA, the CDR3 is TGTGCCAGCAGCCTAGTTGCCGGAACGACGGTGGATACGCAGTATTTT. This codes for CASSLVAGTTVDTQYF.